The 15 T cell receptor beta chains below all came from one sample that was sequenced in a study of blood T cell repertoires in COVID-19. The table came from immunoSEQ multiplex PCR; TCRdb's copy has only in-frame clones and leaves some out. Here the sample spans about 190,000 clones, 82% being singletons. The specimen sequenced was peripheral blood. The receptors were gathered from a woman aged 55-69 years with COVID-19, enrolled during active disease.

This rearrangement joins TRBV9 to TRBJ2-2, with 10 bases aligning to TRBD2. Per germline, CDR1 SGDLS and CDR2 YYNGEE. V trimming: 3 bases; J trimming: 5 bases; junction bases outside the gene matches: 4. This CDR3 has 15 residues. DNA for the CDR3: TGTGCCAGCAGCGCGCCGGGACTAGCGACCGGGGAGCTGTTTTTT. Translated: CASSAPGLATGELFF.

The rearrangement joins TRBV28 to TRBJ2-7; 9 bases align to TRBD1. Germline values: CDR1 MDHEN, CDR2 SYDVKM. The CDR3 is 16 residues long. V was pared by 5 bases and J by 3 bases, with 11 bases of the junction left unmatched. The CDR3 region is CASSRDRATILYEQYF. The CDR3 DNA reads as TGTGCCAGCAGTAGGGACAGGGCGACGATCCTCTACGAGCAGTACTTC.

V usage is TRBV24-1 and J usage is TRBJ2-2; no clear D gene. Germline V gives CDR1 KGHDR, CDR2 SFDVKD. The ends were cut back, 4 bases at V and 8 bases at J, with 10 bases in the middle. The CDR3 runs to 13 residues. The CDR3 reads CATSDPRWGELFF. The CDR3 DNA follows: TGTGCCACCAGTGACCCGAGATGGGGGGAGCTGTTTTTT.

V and J are TRBV3-1 (or the pseudogene TRBV3-2) and TRBJ2-7, with D uncertain. Trimming took off 4 bases at V and 0 bases at J, with 4 bases between the two ends. Germline-derived CDR1 and CDR2 are LGHDT and YNNKEL (reference sequence). The CDR3 sequence is 12 residues long. CDR3 protein: CASSPHSYEQYV. The CDR3 DNA follows: TGTGCCAGCAGCCCACACTCCTACGAGCAGTACGTC.

CDR3 nucleotide sequence: TGTGCCAGCAGCCAACCACTAGCGGGAGGTAATGAGCAGTTCTTC. Its protein product is CASSQPLAGGNEQFF. This chain joins TRBV3-1 (or the pseudogene TRBV3-2) and TRBJ2-1, with 12 bases aligning to TRBD2. Germline trimming cut 2 bases from V and 7 bases from J; bases unmatched to any gene: 3. This CDR3 has 15 amino acids. Looked up from germline, CDR1 is LGHDT and CDR2 is YNNKEL (reference sequence).

V is TRBV5-1 and J is TRBJ1-2, with 7 bases lining up with TRBD1. Per germline, CDR1 SGHRS and CDR2 YFSETQ. The CDR3 runs to 14 residues. After removal of 0 bases from V and 2 bases from J, the junction contained 1 base not matched to a gene. The chain's CDR3 is CASSLEGQNYGYTF. The CDR3 DNA follows: TGCGCCAGCAGCTTGGAGGGACAGAACTATGGCTACACCTTC. Full variable domain (remainder filled in from reference TRBV5-1 and TRBJ1-2): KAGVTQTPRYLIKTRGQQVTLSCSPISGHRSVSWYQQTPGQGLQFLFEYFSETQRNKGNFPGRFSGRQFSNSRSEMNVSTLELGDSALYLCASSLEGQNYGYTFGSGTRLTVV.

This chain connects TRBV2 to TRBJ1-4; D perhaps matches TRBD1 (5 bases). This CDR3 is 13 amino acids long. V lost 8 bases and J 3 bases, leaving 10 bases between the germline ends. CDR1 and CDR2 (germline): SNHLY, FYNNEI. The chain's CDR3 is CASCRASNEKLFF. The CDR3, as DNA: TGTGCCAGCTGCAGGGCCTCTAATGAAAAACTGTTTTTT.

The chain uses TRBV6-5 and TRBJ1-2; D gene unclear. CDR1 MNHEY and CDR2 SVGAGI come from the germline V gene. The germline V and J ends were trimmed by 8 bases and 0 bases, with 10 bases remaining between them. CDR3 size: 13 residues. CDR3 sequence (DNA): TGTGCCAGCTGGAGATTTTCTAACTATGGCTACACCTTC. Translating gives CASWRFSNYGYTF.

This sequence joins TRBV5-1 and TRBJ1-5, with 10 nucleotides matching TRBD1. The V and J ends lost 3 bases and 4 bases, in that order; junction bases with no gene match: 1. CDR3 length equals 14 residues. In germline, CDR1 is SGHRS, CDR2 YFSETQ. CDR3 region: CASSSGQGNQPQHF. The CDR3 nucleotides read TGCGCCAGCAGCTCGGGACAGGGGAATCAGCCCCAGCATTTT.

The V and J genes are TRBV14 and TRBJ2-5, with TRBD1 as a possible D gene (5 bases). V was trimmed by 0 bases and J by 4 bases, leaving 15 bases between them. The germline V gene encodes CDR1 SGHDN and CDR2 FVKESK. The length of the CDR3 is 16 residues. CDR3 sequence: CASSQDRAPGAETQYF. The CDR3 coding sequence is TGTGCCAGCAGCCAAGATCGGGCGCCTGGGGCAGAGACCCAGTACTTC.

This chain joins TRBV5-6 and TRBJ2-7; tentatively, D is TRBD2 (7 bases). The CDR3 loop spans 15 amino acids. Per germline, CDR1 SGHDT and CDR2 YYEEEE. The V gene lost 1 base and the J gene lost 0 bases, with 11 bases spanning the gap. CDR3 sequence: CASSLWRGPSYEQYV. The CDR3, as DNA: TGTGCCAGCAGCTTGTGGCGGGGGCCCTCCTACGAGCAGTACGTC.

This chain connects TRBV18 to TRBJ2-3; TRBD2 agrees at 7 bases. The CDR3 has 15 residues. The ends lost 1 base at V and 1 base at J; junction bases unmatched: 2. CDR1 is KGHSH and CDR2 is LQKENI in the germline V gene. The chain's CDR3 is CASSPLLAGTDTQYF. In nucleotides, the CDR3 is TGTGCCAGCTCACCACTTCTAGCGGGCACAGATACGCAGTATTTT. The whole variable domain, remainder taken from reference TRBV18 and TRBJ2-3, is NAGVMQNPRHLVRRRGQEARLRCSPMKGHSHVYWYRQLPEEGLKFMVYLQKENIIDESGMPKERFSAEFPKEGPSILRIQQVVRGDSAAYFCASSPLLAGTDTQYFGPGTRLTVL.

V is TRBV24-1 and J is TRBJ2-2, with D maybe TRBD1 (6 bases). Germline V gene sequence: CDR1 KGHDR, CDR2 SFDVKD. The V and J ends lost 5 bases and 0 bases respectively, with 15 bases between them. The CDR3 is 17 amino acids. The CDR3 spells CATSGRPDRPNTGELFF. CDR3 nucleotide sequence: TGTGCCACCAGTGGTCGACCGGACAGACCGAACACCGGGGAGCTGTTTTTT.

Only one count was recorded for this clone. The chain has TRBV5-4 and TRBJ1-1; possible D gene TRBD1, 5 bases. In germline, CDR1 is SGHNT, CDR2 YYREEE (reference sequence). Trimming left V 3 bases short and J 0 bases short, with 9 bases between. This CDR3 is 14 amino acids long. DNA of the CDR3: TGTGCCAGCAGCTCCCGACAGATGAACACTGAAGCTTTCTTT. Protein sequence: CASSSRQMNTEAFF.

The chain is built from TRBV7-8 and TRBJ1-5, with 11 positions matching TRBD1. The CDR3 is 16 residues long. Trimming removed 4 bases from V and 6 bases from J; junction bases left unmatched: 8. Germline loops: CDR1 SGHVS, CDR2 FQNEAQ. The CDR3: CASSSGQGVGGQPQHF. DNA for the CDR3: TGTGCCAGCAGCTCGGGACAGGGGGTCGGGGGTCAGCCCCAGCATTTT.